These 13 T cell receptor beta chains share one sample of origin, sequenced in a study of T cell responses to AZD1222 COVID-19 vaccine (dated by TCRdb to about 2021). Libraries came from the immunoSEQ multiplex PCR assay. This immuneACCESS table, as held by TCRdb, lists in-frame sequences with V and J called but not all clones. Of the missing ones, under half trace to an unresolved V gene in checked studies; the others have no known cause. Recorded for this sample are 95,000 or so clones; approximately 89% of them occurred a single time. Of the sample, 6.5% to 8.5% is held by the ten largest clones. The time point label corresponds to: about 28 days (+/-7) after the second vaccine dose. Sequencing was performed on peripheral blood, taken 28 days after the second AZD1222 dose. All receptors come from an adult who received the AZD1222 COVID-19 vaccine.

V is TRBV28 and J is TRBJ1-2; D remains ambiguous. The CDR3 runs to 14 residues. Germline loops: CDR1 MDHEN, CDR2 SYDVKM. Deletions cut 5 bases from V and 6 bases from J, with 16 bases between. In nucleotides, the CDR3 is TGTGCCAGCAGTCCTCTGCCCCAAAGGCATGGCTACACCTTC. This encodes CASSPLPQRHGYTF.

The CDR3: CASSSQTGGPGELFF. CDR3 coding DNA: TGCGCCAGCAGCTCCCAGACAGGGGGCCCCGGGGAGCTGTTTTTT. The rearrangement uses TRBV5-1 and TRBJ2-2; 10 positions agree with TRBD1. Per germline, CDR1 SGHRS and CDR2 YFSETQ. Trimming cost V 3 bases and J 6 bases; bases outside gene matches: 5. This CDR3 region has 15 residues.

The chain is built from TRBV19 and TRBJ2-1; TRBD2 aligns across 13 bases. The CDR3 runs to 16 residues. V shed 3 bases and J 5 bases; nucleotides not matched to a gene: 4. Germline-derived CDR1 and CDR2 are LNHDA and SQIVND (reference sequence). The CDR3 region is CASSIGLAGANNEQFF. The CDR3 DNA reads as TGTGCCAGTAGTATCGGACTAGCGGGAGCGAACAATGAGCAGTTCTTC.

The rearrangement links TRBV9 to TRBJ1-5; possible D gene TRBD1, 5 bases. The CDR3 spans 15 residues. Germline V gene lookup returns CDR1 SGDLS and CDR2 YYNGEE. Trimming shortened V by 4 bases and J by 0 bases, and 11 bases separated the two germline ends. The CDR3 here is CASSPTDYSNQPQHF. The CDR3 nucleotides read TGTGCCAGCAGCCCGACAGATTATAGCAATCAGCCCCAGCATTTT.

This chain connects TRBV18 to TRBJ1-1, with 7 bases identical to TRBD1. The length of the CDR3 is 14 residues. Unmatched junction bases numbered 8, after V lost 5 bases and J lost 5 bases. Germline V lookup: CDR1 KGHSH, CDR2 LQKENI. CDR3 amino acids: CASSTTGIKTEAFF. The CDR3 DNA reads TGTGCCAGCTCAACGACAGGGATTAAGACTGAAGCTTTCTTT.

In this sample, this clone turned up a few times. The chain combines TRBV4-3 with TRBJ2-1, with 7 bases identical to TRBD2. CDR1 and CDR2 (germline): LGHNA, YSLEER. The CDR3 has 15 amino acids. The V gene end was trimmed by 4 bases and the J gene end by 2 bases; junction bases not matched to a gene: 5. CDR3 DNA: TGCGCCAGCAGCCCCGGGGGAGGGACCTACAATGAGCAGTTCTTC. Translation: CASSPGGGTYNEQFF.

The chain recombines TRBV7-8 with TRBJ2-3, with 9 bases fitting TRBD2. CDR1 and CDR2 from the germline V gene are SGHVS and FQNEAQ. The length of the CDR3 is 16 residues. V lost 5 bases to trimming and J lost 3 bases; unmatched junction nucleotides: 9. In nucleotides, the CDR3 is TGTGCCAGCAGCCGCCTGAGCGGGAGGAGGACAGATACGCAGTATTTT. Translation gives CASSRLSGRRTDTQYF.

On this clone: At the DNA level, this CDR3 is encoded by other sequences in the same sample as well. The chain employs TRBV5-4 and TRBJ1-2, with 8 bases that match TRBD1. The CDR3 spans 15 residues. Germline lookup yields CDR1 SGHNT and CDR2 YYREEE (reference sequence). V shed 3 bases, J shed 2 bases, and the junction held 6 bases outside the gene matches. In DNA, the CDR3 is TGTGCCAGCAGCTCCCCAACAGGGGGGAACTATGGCTACACCTTC. This codes for CASSSPTGGNYGYTF.

This chain connects TRBV28 to TRBJ1-2; 9 bases match TRBD1. V lost 7 bases, J lost 2 bases, and 8 bases stayed unmatched. The germline V gene has CDR1 MDHEN and CDR2 SYDVKM. CDR3 length: 15 amino acids. In nucleotides, the CDR3 is TGTGCCAGCATGCGGCCGGGGACAGGGAACTATGGCTACACCTTC. Its translation: CASMRPGTGNYGYTF.

Of note for this clone: At one boundary the junction diverges from the germline segment, which might be a read error. V gene TRBV5-1 combines with J gene TRBJ1-1; D unresolved. Germline V gives CDR1 SGHRS, CDR2 YFSETQ. The CDR3 has 13 residues. The CDR3 loop is CATSPGMNTEAFF. As DNA, the CDR3 is TGCGCCACTAGCCCGGGTATGAATACTGAAGCTTTCTTT.

A word on this clone: At one end, the junction sequence differs from germline, possibly due to a read error. This chain links TRBV5-4 with TRBJ2-7, with 9 bases identical to TRBD2. The germline gives CDR1 SGHNT, CDR2 YYREEE (reference sequence). The CDR3 runs 16 residues. The DNA for the CDR3 is TGTGCCAGCAGCCTAGGGACTAGCCGCCCCTCCAACGAGCAGTACTTC. Its translation: CASSLGTSRPSNEQYF. The complete variable domain, with remaining parts taken from reference TRBV5-4 and TRBJ2-7, reads ETGVTQSPTHLIKTRGQQVTLRCSSQSGHNTVSWYQQALGQGPQFIFQYYREEENGRGNFPPRFSGLQFPNYSSELNVNALELDDSALYLCASSLGTSRPSNEQYFGPGTRLTVT.

V is TRBV11-3 and J is TRBJ1-1; D unresolved. The CDR3 spans 15 residues. V shed 5 bases and J shed 1 base, with 14 bases lying between them. CDR1 and CDR2 from the germline V gene are SGHNT and YENEEA. CDR3 sequence (DNA): TGTGCCAGCAGCGCCTGGGAAAACCCGAACACTGAAGCTTTCTTT. Translated: CASSAWENPNTEAFF.

This chain uses TRBV11-3 with TRBJ2-3; TRBD2 aligns across 8 bases. Germline V gene lookup returns CDR1 SGHNT and CDR2 YENEEA. The CDR3 has 16 amino acids. V trimming: 1 base; J trimming: 0 bases; junction bases outside the gene matches: 3. The CDR3 region has the DNA TGTGCCAGCAGCTTAGGTCAGCGGGAGAGCACAGATACGCAGTATTTT. This sequence encodes CASSLGQRESTDTQYF.